Presented here are 12 T cell receptor beta chains from one specimen sequenced in a study of tumor and adjacent non-tumor tissue in lung cancer. This sample's RNA came from whole unsorted tissue. A modified ARM-PCR protocol with three rounds of nested PCR amplified TCRbeta. TCRdb fed the multiplex PCR reads into MiXCR, producing one record per CDR3 protein. In the table there are 60,000 to 95,000 distinct CDR3 sequences, under 85% of which are singletons. The sequenced sample was lung tumor tissue. The receptor source for this set is a woman aged 45-65 years with non-small cell lung cancer.

CDR3 sequence: CSARDGSSSPGEQYF. DNA of the CDR3: TGCAGTGCTAGAGATGGCTCTAGTAGCCCAGGCGAGCAGTACTTC. The chain carries TRBV20-1 and TRBJ2-7; D not resolved. CDR3 length equals 15 residues. The V and J ends lost 0 bases and 6 bases respectively, with 18 bases between them. Per germline, CDR1 DFQATT and CDR2 SNEGSKA (reference sequence).

Turning to this clonotype: An end of the junction differs from the germline gene, which may be a read error. The chain employs TRBV4-1 and TRBJ2-5; perhaps TRBD1 as D (5 bases). This CDR3 region has 14 residues. Germline CDR1 MGHRA, CDR2 YSYEKL. CDR3 protein: CASSHDHRQETQYF. Here the CDR3 DNA reads TGCGCTAGCAGCCATGACCACAGACAGGAGACCCAGTACTTC.

In regard to this clonotype: One end of the junction fails to match germline, which may point to a read error. This sequence joins TRBV12-3 or TRBV12-4 and TRBJ2-7; TRBD2 aligns across 14 bases. The CDR3 loop spans 18 amino acids. The CDR3 is CVSSHSLGLAGGGYEQYF. CDR3 nucleotide sequence: TGTGTCAGCAGTCACTCTCTCGGACTAGCGGGAGGTGGCTACGAGCAGTACTTC.

In the case of this clonotype: A single base separates this from a much larger clone, so it may be a read error. V usage is TRBV20-1 and J usage is TRBJ1-5; 9 positions agree with TRBD1. The CDR3 is made up of 14 amino acids. The germline V gene has CDR1 DFQATT and CDR2 SNEGSKA (reference sequence). This CDR3 reads CSAQRDRDNQPQRF. The CDR3, as DNA: TGCAGTGCTCAGAGGGACAGGGATAATCAGCCCCAGCGTTTT.

The CDR3 DNA follows: TGTGCCAGCAGCGTGGACGTACAGGGCAACATTCAGTACTTC. Residues: CASSVDVQGNIQYF. V usage is TRBV6-2 or TRBV6-3 and J usage is TRBJ2-4; possible D gene TRBD1, 6 bases. Trimming removed 6 bases at V and 7 bases at J, with 16 bases between. The CDR3 has 14 amino acids. From germline, CDR1 is MNHEY and CDR2 SVGEGT.

A word on this clonotype: One end of the junction does not line up with germline, which may come from a read error. The rearrangement links TRBV15 to TRBJ1-6; D might be TRBD1 (5 bases). Germline V CDR1 and CDR2: LNHNV, YYDKDF (reference sequence). The CDR3 has 16 residues. The CDR3 bases are TGTGCCACCAGAAGAAGATTAGAGACAGATAATTCATCCCTCCACTTT. Translation gives CATRRRLETDNSSLHF.

Turning to this clonotype: A much bigger clone sits one base away, suggesting this may be a read error. V is TRBV7-8 and J is TRBJ2-2; TRBD2 might be the D (5 bases). The germline V gene has CDR1 SGHVS and CDR2 FQNEAQ. This CDR3 is built from 15 residues. The CDR3 loop reads CASSLGYRGTGERFF. The DNA of the CDR3 is TGTGCCAGCAGCTTAGGCTACCGAGGAACCGGGGAGCGGTTTTTT.

The rearrangement uses TRBV29-1 and TRBJ2-7; D is ambiguous. There are 12 residues in the CDR3. V was trimmed by 8 bases and J by 7 bases, leaving 18 bases between them. Per germline, CDR1 SQVTM and CDR2 ANQGSEA. CDR3 in amino acids: CSIIAVTDEQYF. In DNA form, the CDR3 reads TGCAGCATAATCGCGGTGACCGATGAGCAGTACTTC.

On this clonotype itself: The final CDR3 position lacks the conserved phenylalanine or tryptophan, pointing to a likely read error. This sequence joins TRBV10-3 and TRBJ2-2; tentative D call: TRBD2 (6 bases). The CDR3 loop spans 14 amino acids. Germline V gene lookup returns CDR1 ENHRY and CDR2 SYGVKD. The chain's CDR3 is CATRAGWGSGELFI. The DNA of the CDR3 is TGCGCCACACGGGCGGGGTGGGGCTCCGGGGAGCTGTTTATT.

This chain uses TRBV11-2 with TRBJ2-5, with 9 bases aligning to TRBD2. The CDR3 loop spans 16 amino acids. Germline CDR1 and CDR2: SGHAT and FQNNGV. Germline trimming cut 5 bases from V and 5 bases from J; bases unmatched to any gene: 12. DNA for the CDR3: TGTGCCAGCAGCCTCAGGACCGGGACTAGCACGGAGACCCAGTACTTC. Encoded protein: CASSLRTGTSTETQYF.

A note on this clonotype: Given the absence of the conserved phenylalanine or tryptophan at the CDR3 end, a read error is likely. The limits of the CDR3 on the DNA are not certain, so only TCRdb's listed CDR3 is given. The chain has TRBV6-1 and TRBJ1-5. Germline V CDR1 and CDR2: MNHNS, SASEGT. The CDR3 sequence runs 13 residues, both termini included. The CDR3: CASSEGTYQPQRS.

Comment on this clonotype: This CDR3 fails to terminate in the conserved phenylalanine or tryptophan, so it likely reflects a read error. The V and J genes are TRBV6-5 and TRBJ2-5; D is possibly TRBD2 (6 bases). V was cut by 0 bases and J by 2 bases, with 10 bases left in between. The CDR3 extends over 15 amino acids. The germline gives CDR1 MNHEY, CDR2 SVGAGI. The CDR3 loop reads CASSYSIGGQETQYL. Here the CDR3 DNA reads TGTGCCAGCAGTTACTCGATAGGAGGGCAAGAGACCCAGTACCTC.